This T cell receptor (beta chain) is from a study of T-cell reconstitution after alpha-beta-depleted transplantation in children. The TCRbeta library was prepared with unique molecular identifiers. TCRdb re-called the PCR reads through MiXCR, storing one row per CDR3 protein. The table records hundreds of thousands of distinct CDR3 sequences, around 16% of them present only once. V lost 6 bases to trimming and J lost 8 bases; unmatched junction nucleotides: 13. Germline CDR1 and CDR2: DFQATT and SNEGSKA (reference sequence). The CDR3 totals 14 residues. This clonotype was seen ten or more times. Here the sequenced sample was PBMCs from the stem cell graft donor, taken from the stem cell graft. This clonotype originated in a human donor who donated a stem cell graft to a child with acute myeloid leukemia. The V and J genes are TRBV20-1 and TRBJ1-2, with 9 bases identical to TRBD1. The CDR3 loop reads CSAQLGQGRGGYTF. CDR3 nucleotides: TGCAGTGCCCAACTGGGACAGGGACGGGGAGGCTACACCTTC.